This TCR beta chain was recorded in a study of blood T cell repertoires in COVID-19. Turning to the study itself: T cells, B-cell-depleted T cells, or PBMCs provided the cDNA or gDNA that served as material.

J was trimmed by 1 base and V by 3 bases; bases with no gene match: 2. Germline V lookup: CDR1 KGHSH, CDR2 LQKENI. The CDR3 spans 15 residues. Data came from immunoSEQ multiplex PCR; TCRdb stores just in-frame clones and leaves some out. The data contain 80,000 to 100,000 clones, over 70% of them singletons. The TCR was taken from a man aged 60-69 years with acute or convalescent COVID-19. The sequenced material came from peripheral blood. The chain uses TRBV18 and TRBJ1-2; TRBD1 matches 10 bases. CDR3 residues: CASSPGTGVNYGYTF. The CDR3 DNA reads as TGTGCCAGCTCACCCGGGACAGGGGTTAACTATGGCTACACCTTC.